The 9 T cell receptor beta chains below all came from one sample that was sequenced in a study of blood T cell repertoires in COVID-19. Data came from immunoSEQ multiplex PCR; TCRdb stores just in-frame clones and leaves some out. The sample consists of some 200,000 clones, roughly 89% of them appearing once. What was sequenced was PBMCs or T cells enriched from blood (not recorded which). The receptors were gathered from a woman aged 40 to 49 with acute COVID-19.

The V and J genes are TRBV7-8 and TRBJ1-2; 9 nucleotides match TRBD1. The V gene's germline CDR1 is SGHVS and CDR2 FQNEAQ. The V segment lost 5 bases and the J segment 4 bases; nucleotides outside the gene matches: 11. This CDR3 contains 16 residues. In DNA, the CDR3 is TGTGCCAGCAGCCCCGGACAGGGGAACCCGACCTATGGCTACACCTTC. Translating gives CASSPGQGNPTYGYTF.

This sequence joins TRBV2 and TRBJ1-1; 7 nucleotides agree with TRBD1. The CDR3 consists of 14 residues. Germline loops: CDR1 SNHLY, CDR2 FYNNEI. The V gene end was trimmed by 5 bases and the J gene end by 1 base; junction bases not matched to a gene: 4. The CDR3 DNA reads TGTGCCAGCAGTATCGGGACAGCGAACACTGAAGCTTTCTTT. Protein: CASSIGTANTEAFF.

A single count supports this clone. J is TRBJ2-3 and V is TRBV11-2; D is possibly TRBD1 (6 bases). CDR3 length: 15 residues. With 5 bases removed from V and 3 bases from J, the gap between germline ends came to 15 bases. Germline V gene lookup returns CDR1 SGHAT and CDR2 FQNNGV. The CDR3 region has the DNA TGTGCCAGCAGCCATGGGACATCAAGGACAGATACGCAGTATTTT. Translated: CASSHGTSRTDTQYF.

Here the CDR3 DNA reads TGCGCCAGCAGCTTGAGGGAGGGGGGCGCCACCGGGGAGCTGTTTTTT. Encoded protein: CASSLREGGATGELFF. The chain carries TRBV5-1 and TRBJ2-2, with TRBD2 as a possible D gene (7 bases). Trimming took off 1 base at V and 4 bases at J, with 14 bases between the two ends. This CDR3 spans 16 amino acids. In germline, CDR1 is SGHRS, CDR2 YFSETQ.

As DNA, the CDR3 is TGTGCCAGTAGTATTGTGACTAGCGGGGGGGTATACAATGAGCAGTTCTTC. Translating it yields CASSIVTSGGVYNEQFF. The V and J genes are TRBV19 and TRBJ2-1; 14 positions match TRBD2. V lost 3 bases to trimming and J lost 4 bases; unmatched junction nucleotides: 5. This CDR3 spans 17 amino acids. CDR1 LNHDA and CDR2 SQIVND come from the germline V gene (reference sequence).

The V and J genes are TRBV9 and TRBJ2-3; the match to TRBD2 covers 7 bases. J gave up 6 bases and V 4 bases, and 23 bases lay outside the gene matches. CDR3 size: 19 residues. Germline CDR1 SGDLS, CDR2 YYNGEE. CDR3 region: CASSHGNRDYQEKGDTQYF. CDR3 sequence (DNA): TGTGCCAGCAGCCACGGAAACCGGGACTACCAAGAAAAAGGGGATACGCAGTATTTT.

The V call is TRBV27, the J call TRBJ2-1; 9 bases align to TRBD1. After removal of 2 bases from V and 8 bases from J, the junction contained 7 bases not matched to a gene. Germline CDR1 is MNHEY and CDR2 is SMNVEV (reference sequence). This CDR3 spans 15 amino acids. CDR3 sequence: CASSLQDRGWDEQFF. CDR3 nucleotide sequence: TGTGCCAGCAGTTTACAGGACAGGGGCTGGGATGAGCAGTTCTTC.

The V and J genes are TRBV7-8 and TRBJ1-1, with TRBD1 matching 7 bases. The CDR3 runs 13 residues. Germline lookup yields CDR1 SGHVS and CDR2 FQNEAQ. Trimming took 5 bases from V and 5 from J; bases not matched to a gene: 5. The CDR3 region is CASSGDRVTEAFF. The CDR3 DNA follows: TGTGCCAGCAGCGGCGACAGGGTGACTGAAGCTTTCTTT.

The chain recombines TRBV15 with TRBJ1-2; no clear D. Germline lookup yields CDR1 LNHNV and CDR2 YYDKDF (reference sequence). The length of the CDR3 is 16 residues. Trimming stripped 0 bases from V and 7 bases from J, with 18 bases between. CDR3 DNA: TGTGCCACCAGCAGAGATTTCCCCATGAGTAGTCGTGGCTACACCTTC. Encoded protein: CATSRDFPMSSRGYTF.